These 15 T cell receptor beta chains originate from one sample sequenced in a study of regulatory T cells in long-lasting Graves disease. Arm-PCR of CDR3 regions with iRepertoire HTBI primers generated TCR beta libraries. TCRdb independently ran MiXCR on the multiplex PCR reads; one entry per CDR3 protein. The sample has over 650,000 distinct CDR3 sequences, about 32% seen once. Time point indicated: persistent/refractory GD, antithyroid drugs over 5 years with positive TRAb. With RNA extracted from PBMCs as input, the TCR library was made. The material sequenced was peripheral blood mononuclear cells (PBMCs), taken when the disease was refractory, from a patient treated with antithyroid drugs. Source of these receptors: a female donor with Graves disease.

The sample holds one count of this clonotype. The CDR3 protein is CASGGTAGGQPQHF. The CDR3 DNA reads TGTGCCAGCGGTGGGACGGCGGGGGGTCAGCCCCAGCATTTT. This chain joins TRBV3-1 and TRBJ1-5, with a weak D call TRBD1 (5 bases). V was shortened by 8 bases and J by 6 bases, with 17 bases between the two germline ends. The CDR3 has 14 residues. Germline assignment: CDR1 LGHDT and CDR2 YNNKEL (reference sequence).

There are many counts of this clonotype. The chain has TRBV4-2 and TRBJ2-5; weak D call: TRBD2 (6 bases). V lost 0 bases to trimming and J lost 5 bases, with 13 bases between them. This CDR3 region has 15 residues. The germline gives CDR1 LGHNA, CDR2 YNFKEQ. This chain's CDR3 is CASSQEFGSSETQYF. The CDR3 DNA sequence: TGTGCCAGCAGCCAAGAATTCGGGAGTAGTGAGACCCAGTACTTC.

This clonotype was observed many times. The J gene is TRBJ1-4, the V gene TRBV6-1; 7 bases are a match to TRBD1. V shed 6 bases, J shed 8 bases, and the junction held 9 bases outside the gene matches. Germline V lookup: CDR1 MNHNS, CDR2 SASEGT. The CDR3 extends over 14 amino acids. Here the CDR3 reads CASRRGRIGEKLFF. For the CDR3, the DNA is TGTGCCAGCAGAAGGGGGCGGATTGGGGAAAAACTGTTTTTT.

This clonotype was detected only a few times. This chain joins TRBV6-1 and TRBJ1-1; 9 bases match TRBD1. Germline V gene lookup returns CDR1 MNHNS and CDR2 SASEGT. The CDR3 runs 17 residues. After removal of 6 bases from V and 1 base from J, the junction contained 12 bases not matched to a gene. This CDR3 reads CASRRTGDAGGNTEAFF. In nucleotides, the CDR3 is TGTGCCAGCAGACGGACAGGGGACGCGGGCGGGAACACTGAAGCTTTCTTT.

This clonotype was detected only a few times. The chain couples TRBV6-1 to TRBJ1-2, with D unresolved. Germline V gives CDR1 MNHNS, CDR2 SASEGT. Trimming shortened V by 0 bases and J by 4 bases, and 9 bases separated the two germline ends. The CDR3 sequence is 14 residues long. CDR3 DNA sequence: TGTGCCAGCAGTGAAGCGCTGGCAGTCTATGGCTACACCTTC. This gives the protein CASSEALAVYGYTF.

This clonotype was recorded at least ten times. The chain has TRBV12-3 or TRBV12-4 and TRBJ1-1; D is undetermined. V lost 2 bases to trimming and J lost 9 bases, with 10 bases between them. CDR3 size: 12 residues. CDR3 amino acids: CASSLKGGKAFF. The CDR3 DNA reads TGTGCCAGCAGTTTAAAAGGCGGTAAAGCTTTCTTT.

The J gene is TRBJ2-3, the V gene TRBV24-1; no clear D. Deletions cut 7 bases from V and 2 bases from J, with 9 bases between. The V gene's germline CDR1 is KGHDR and CDR2 SFDVKD. The CDR3 consists of 13 residues. The CDR3 loop is CATSRSTTDTQYF. For the CDR3, the DNA is TGTGCCACCAGCCGCTCGACCACAGATACGCAGTATTTT.

This clonotype was seen at least ten times. DNA of the CDR3: TGCAGTGCTAAACCCCAGCGGGAGGGCCGGTGGGAGACCCAGTACTTC. Protein: CSAKPQREGRWETQYF. The chain joins TRBV20-1 to TRBJ2-5; TRBD2 agrees at 10 bases. Losses at the gene ends were 4 bases for V and 5 bases for J; bases not matched to a gene: 13. Germline CDR1 is DFQATT and CDR2 is SNEGSKA (reference sequence). CDR3 length equals 16 residues.

This clonotype was seen many times. This rearrangement joins TRBV12-3 or TRBV12-4 to TRBJ1-2; the D is unclear. The CDR3 totals 15 residues. Trimming left V 1 base short and J 3 bases short, with 12 bases between. The CDR3 reads CASSLEGRRDYGYTF. In DNA, the CDR3 is TGTGCCAGCAGTTTAGAGGGCAGGAGAGACTATGGCTACACCTTC.

The sample holds a few counts of this clonotype. DNA of the CDR3: TGCAGTGCTGATCCAAGACAGGGATCCAGGCCCCAGCATTTT. This translates into CSADPRQGSRPQHF. J is TRBJ1-5 and V is TRBV20-1, with 7 bases fitting TRBD1. CDR3 length: 14 residues. J was trimmed by 9 bases and V by 5 bases; bases with no gene match: 13. Germline loops: CDR1 DFQATT, CDR2 SNEGSKA (reference sequence).

The J gene is TRBJ1-3, the V gene TRBV19; D is undetermined. Germline V gives CDR1 LNHDA, CDR2 SQIVND (reference sequence). V dropped 2 bases and J dropped 0 bases, with 11 bases sitting between them. This CDR3 region has 16 residues. CDR3 region: CASSILSSFSGNTIYF. The CDR3 region has the DNA TGTGCCAGTAGTATATTATCGAGCTTCTCTGGAAACACCATATATTTT.

CDR3 in DNA: TGCAGTGTGTTGGCGCGCAATGAGCAGTTCTTC. Amino acid sequence: CSVLARNEQFF. V is TRBV20-1 and J is TRBJ2-1, with D uncertain. The CDR3 has 11 residues. Trimming pared 7 bases from V and 6 bases from J, leaving 10 bases between. Germline values: CDR1 DFQATT, CDR2 SNEGSKA (reference sequence).

The rearrangement uses TRBV9 and TRBJ1-6, with TRBD1 identical over 8 bases. V was pared by 0 bases and J by 10 bases, with 6 bases of the junction left unmatched. Germline CDR1 SGDLS, CDR2 YYNGEE. The CDR3 consists of 15 residues. This CDR3 is CASSVGATGDSPLHF. In nucleotides, the CDR3 is TGTGCCAGCAGCGTAGGCGCGACAGGGGACTCACCCCTCCACTTT.

This clonotype has a handful of counts. CDR3 coding DNA: TGTGCCTGGAGTTACAGGGGTAATCAGCCCCAGCATTTT. This translates into CAWSYRGNQPQHF. The rearrangement uses TRBV30 and TRBJ1-5; 7 positions agree with TRBD1. CDR1 GTSNPN and CDR2 SVGIG come from the germline V gene (reference sequence). V lost 2 bases to trimming and J lost 4 bases; unmatched junction nucleotides: 2. CDR3 length: 13 amino acids. Full variable domain (remainder filled in from reference TRBV30 and TRBJ1-5): SQTIHQWPATLVQPVGSPLSLECTVEGTSNPNLYWYRQAAGRGLQLLFYSVGIGQISSEVPQNLSASRPQDRQFILSSKKLLLSDSGFYLCAWSYRGNQPQHFGDGTRLSIL.

This clonotype was recorded once. Since a much larger clone is just one base distant, this may be a read error. This sequence joins TRBV2 and TRBJ2-7, with a possible D match to TRBD2 (5 bases). Trimming shortened V by 1 base and J by 9 bases, and 19 bases separated the two germline ends. This CDR3 is 15 amino acids long. Germline CDR1 and CDR2: SNHLY and FYNNEI. CDR3 amino acids: CASSEGGWLAGGQYF. The CDR3 coding sequence is TGTGCCAGCAGTGAAGGGGGTTGGCTAGCCGGCGGGCAGTACTTC.